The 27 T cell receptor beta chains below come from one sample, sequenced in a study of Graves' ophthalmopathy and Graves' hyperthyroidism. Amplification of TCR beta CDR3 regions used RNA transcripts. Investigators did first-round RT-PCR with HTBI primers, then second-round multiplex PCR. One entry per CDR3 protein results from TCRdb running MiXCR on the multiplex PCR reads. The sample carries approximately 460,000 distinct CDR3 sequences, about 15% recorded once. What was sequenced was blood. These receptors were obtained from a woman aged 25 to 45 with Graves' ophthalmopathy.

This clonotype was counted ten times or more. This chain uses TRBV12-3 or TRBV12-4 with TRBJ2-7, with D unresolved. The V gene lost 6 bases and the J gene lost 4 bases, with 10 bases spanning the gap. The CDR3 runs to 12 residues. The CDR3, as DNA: TGTGCCAGCAGCCCAACAAGTTACGAGCAGTACTTC. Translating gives CASSPTSYEQYF.

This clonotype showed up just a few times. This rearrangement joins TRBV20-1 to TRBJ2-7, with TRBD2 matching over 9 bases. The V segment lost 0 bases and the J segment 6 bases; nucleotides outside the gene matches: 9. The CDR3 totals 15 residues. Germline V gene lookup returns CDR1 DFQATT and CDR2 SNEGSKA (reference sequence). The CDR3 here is CSARDAASGIIEQYF. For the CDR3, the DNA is TGCAGTGCTAGAGACGCGGCTAGCGGGATAATCGAGCAGTACTTC.

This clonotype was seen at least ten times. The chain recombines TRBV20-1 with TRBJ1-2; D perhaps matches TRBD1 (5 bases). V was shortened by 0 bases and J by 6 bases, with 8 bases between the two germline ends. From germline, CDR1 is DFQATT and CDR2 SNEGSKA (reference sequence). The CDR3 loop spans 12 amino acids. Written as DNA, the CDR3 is TGCAGTGCTAGAGATGTGGGGGATGGCTACACCTTC. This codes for CSARDVGDGYTF.

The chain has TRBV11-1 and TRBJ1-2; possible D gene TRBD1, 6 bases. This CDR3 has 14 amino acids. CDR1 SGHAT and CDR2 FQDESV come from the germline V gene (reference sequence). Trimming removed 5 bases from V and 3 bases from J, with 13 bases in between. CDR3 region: CASSSTGFDYGYTF. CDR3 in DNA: TGTGCCAGCAGCAGCACAGGGTTCGACTATGGCTACACCTTC. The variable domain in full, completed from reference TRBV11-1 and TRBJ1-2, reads EAEVAQSPRYKITEKSQAVAFWCDPISGHATLYWYRQILGQGPELLVQFQDESVVDDSQLPKDRFSAERLKGVDSTLKIQPAELGDSAMYLCASSSTGFDYGYTFGSGTRLTVV.

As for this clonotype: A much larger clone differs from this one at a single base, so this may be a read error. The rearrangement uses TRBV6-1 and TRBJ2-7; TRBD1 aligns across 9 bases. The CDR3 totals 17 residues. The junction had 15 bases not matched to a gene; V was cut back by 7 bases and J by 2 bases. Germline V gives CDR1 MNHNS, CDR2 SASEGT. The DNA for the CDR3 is TGTGCCAGCAAAAAATGTCCGGGACAGGGAGTCACCTACGAGCAGTACTTC. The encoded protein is CASKKCPGQGVTYEQYF.

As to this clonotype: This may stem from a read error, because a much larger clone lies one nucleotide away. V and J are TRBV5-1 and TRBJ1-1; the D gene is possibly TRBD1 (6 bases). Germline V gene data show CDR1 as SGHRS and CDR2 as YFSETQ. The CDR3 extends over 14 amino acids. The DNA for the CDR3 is TGCGCCAGCAGCGTACAGGGTTTGTACACTGAATCTTTCTTT. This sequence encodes CASSVQGLYTESFF.

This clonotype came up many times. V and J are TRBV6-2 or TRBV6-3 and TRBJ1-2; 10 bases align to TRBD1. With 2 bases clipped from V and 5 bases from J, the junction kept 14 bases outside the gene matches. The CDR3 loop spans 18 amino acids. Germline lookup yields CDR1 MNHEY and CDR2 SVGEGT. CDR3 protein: CASSYGFGDRGLTYGYTF. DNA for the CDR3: TGTGCCAGCAGTTACGGCTTCGGGGACAGGGGTTTAACTTATGGCTACACCTTC.

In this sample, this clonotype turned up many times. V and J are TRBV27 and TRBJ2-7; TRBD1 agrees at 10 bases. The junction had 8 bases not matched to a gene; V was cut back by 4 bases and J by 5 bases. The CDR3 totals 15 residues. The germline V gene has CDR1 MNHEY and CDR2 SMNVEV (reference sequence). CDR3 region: CASSSRDRGVHEQYF. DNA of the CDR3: TGTGCCAGCAGTTCCCGGGACAGGGGTGTCCACGAGCAGTACTTC.

For the CDR3, the DNA is TGTGCCAGCAGTGAAGCCGGCTATTCACCCCTCCACTTT. Translating gives CASSEAGYSPLHF. V usage is TRBV6-1 and J usage is TRBJ1-6; D is undetermined. Germline V gene lookup returns CDR1 MNHNS and CDR2 SASEGT. The CDR3 totals 13 residues. Between the trimmed V and J ends, which lost 0 bases and 8 bases, there was a span of 5 bases.

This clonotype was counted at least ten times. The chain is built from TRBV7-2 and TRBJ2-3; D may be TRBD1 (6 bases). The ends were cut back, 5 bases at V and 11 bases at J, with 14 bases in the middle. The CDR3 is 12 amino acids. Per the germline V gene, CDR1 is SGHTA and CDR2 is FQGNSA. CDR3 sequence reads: CASSLHRTVQYF. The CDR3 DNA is TGTGCCAGCAGCCTGCACAGGACAGTGCAGTATTTT.

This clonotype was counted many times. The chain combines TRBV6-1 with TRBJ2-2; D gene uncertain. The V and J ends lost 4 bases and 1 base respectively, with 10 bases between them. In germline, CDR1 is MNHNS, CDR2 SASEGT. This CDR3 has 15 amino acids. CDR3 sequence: CASSAGHWNTGELFF. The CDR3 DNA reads TGTGCCAGCAGTGCGGGCCACTGGAACACCGGGGAGCTGTTTTTT.

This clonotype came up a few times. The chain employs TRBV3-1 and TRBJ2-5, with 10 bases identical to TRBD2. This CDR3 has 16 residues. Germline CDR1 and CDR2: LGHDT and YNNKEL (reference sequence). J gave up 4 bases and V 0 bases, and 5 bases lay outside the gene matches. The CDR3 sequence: CASSQDYPSGRETQYF. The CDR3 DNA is TGTGCCAGCAGCCAAGATTATCCTAGCGGGAGAGAGACCCAGTACTTC.

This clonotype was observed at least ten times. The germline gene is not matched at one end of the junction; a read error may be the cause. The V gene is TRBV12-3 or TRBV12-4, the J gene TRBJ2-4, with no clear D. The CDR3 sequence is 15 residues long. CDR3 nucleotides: TGTGCCAGCAGTTCCTCTATAATAGCCAAAAACATTAAGTACTTC. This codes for CASSSSIIAKNIKYF.

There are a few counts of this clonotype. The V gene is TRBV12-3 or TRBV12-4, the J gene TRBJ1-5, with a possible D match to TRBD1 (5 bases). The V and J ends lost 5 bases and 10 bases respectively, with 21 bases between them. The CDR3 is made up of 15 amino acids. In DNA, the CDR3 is TGTGCCAGCAGTAGGGGCGGACTCCTTTCCGCTCCCCAGCATTTT. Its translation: CASSRGGLLSAPQHF.

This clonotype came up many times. CDR3 DNA sequence: TGTGCCAGCAGCTCGGCGGGAGCGGGGGAGGAGACCCAGTACTTC. It translates to CASSSAGAGEETQYF. The J gene is TRBJ2-5, the V gene TRBV13; 8 nucleotides align to TRBD2. Germline assignment: CDR1 PRHDT and CDR2 FYEKMQ (reference sequence). The CDR3 runs 15 residues. V lost 4 bases and J lost 5; bases outside the gene matches: 9.

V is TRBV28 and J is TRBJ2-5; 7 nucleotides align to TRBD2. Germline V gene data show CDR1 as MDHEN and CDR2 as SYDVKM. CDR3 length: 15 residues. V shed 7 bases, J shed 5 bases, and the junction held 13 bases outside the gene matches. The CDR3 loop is CASTPGGVGVETQYF. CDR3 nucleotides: TGTGCCAGCACTCCGGGGGGTGTGGGAGTGGAGACCCAGTACTTC.

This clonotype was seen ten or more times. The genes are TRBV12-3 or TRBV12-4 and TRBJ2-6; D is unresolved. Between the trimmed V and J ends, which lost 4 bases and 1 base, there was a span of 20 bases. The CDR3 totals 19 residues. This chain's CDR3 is CASSSHPPLISSGANVLTF. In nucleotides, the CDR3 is TGTGCCAGCAGTTCACACCCCCCGCTTATTAGTTCTGGGGCCAACGTCCTGACTTTC.

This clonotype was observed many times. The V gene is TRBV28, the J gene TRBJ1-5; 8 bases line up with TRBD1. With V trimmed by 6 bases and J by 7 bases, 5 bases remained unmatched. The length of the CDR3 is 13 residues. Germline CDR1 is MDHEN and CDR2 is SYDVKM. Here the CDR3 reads CASRIQGEQPQHF. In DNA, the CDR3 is TGTGCCAGCAGGATACAGGGGGAACAGCCCCAGCATTTT.

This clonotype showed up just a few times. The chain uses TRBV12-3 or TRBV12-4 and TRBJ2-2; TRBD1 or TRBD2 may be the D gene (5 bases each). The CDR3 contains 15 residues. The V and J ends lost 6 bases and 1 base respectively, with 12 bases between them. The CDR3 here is CASRLGTGNTGELFF. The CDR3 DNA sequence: TGTGCCAGCAGACTCGGGACGGGGAACACCGGGGAGCTGTTTTTT.

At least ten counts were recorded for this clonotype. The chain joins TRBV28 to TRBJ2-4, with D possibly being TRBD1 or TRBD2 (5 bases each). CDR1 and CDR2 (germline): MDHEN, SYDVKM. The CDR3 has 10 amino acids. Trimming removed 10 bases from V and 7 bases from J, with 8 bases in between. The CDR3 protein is CATRENIQYF. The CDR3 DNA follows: TGTGCCACCAGGGAGAACATTCAGTACTTC.

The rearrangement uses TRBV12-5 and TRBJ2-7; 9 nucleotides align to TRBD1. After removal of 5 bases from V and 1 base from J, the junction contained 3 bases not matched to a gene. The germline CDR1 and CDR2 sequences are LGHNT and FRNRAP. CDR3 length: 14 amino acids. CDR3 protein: CASGPGQGSYEQYF. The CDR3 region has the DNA TGTGCTAGTGGTCCAGGACAGGGGTCCTACGAGCAGTACTTC.

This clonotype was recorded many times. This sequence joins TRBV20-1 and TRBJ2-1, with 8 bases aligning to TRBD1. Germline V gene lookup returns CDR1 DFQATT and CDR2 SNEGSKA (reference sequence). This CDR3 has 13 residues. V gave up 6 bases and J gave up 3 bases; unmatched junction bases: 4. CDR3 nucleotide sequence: TGCAGTGCAGGACAGGGATTCTACAATGAGCAGTTCTTC. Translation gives CSAGQGFYNEQFF.

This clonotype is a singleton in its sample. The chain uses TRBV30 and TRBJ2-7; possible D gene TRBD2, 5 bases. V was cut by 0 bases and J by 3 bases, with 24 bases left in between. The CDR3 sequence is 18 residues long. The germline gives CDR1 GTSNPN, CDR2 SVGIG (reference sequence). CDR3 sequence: CAWSVPLLGSSRGYEQYF. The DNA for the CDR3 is TGTGCCTGGAGTGTACCCCTGCTAGGGTCCTCACGGGGCTACGAGCAGTACTTC.

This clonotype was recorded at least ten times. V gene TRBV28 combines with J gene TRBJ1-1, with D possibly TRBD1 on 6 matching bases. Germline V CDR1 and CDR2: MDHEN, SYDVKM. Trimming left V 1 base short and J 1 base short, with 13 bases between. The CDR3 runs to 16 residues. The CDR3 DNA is TGTGCCAGCAGTTTATTGCCGGGACAATCGAACACTGAAGCTTTCTTT. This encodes CASSLLPGQSNTEAFF.

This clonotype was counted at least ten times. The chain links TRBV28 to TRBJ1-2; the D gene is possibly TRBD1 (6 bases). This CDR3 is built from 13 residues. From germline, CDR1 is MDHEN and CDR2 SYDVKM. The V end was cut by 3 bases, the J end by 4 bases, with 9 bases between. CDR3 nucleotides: TGTGCCAGCAGTTTGACAGGACCCTATGGCTACACCTTC. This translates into CASSLTGPYGYTF.

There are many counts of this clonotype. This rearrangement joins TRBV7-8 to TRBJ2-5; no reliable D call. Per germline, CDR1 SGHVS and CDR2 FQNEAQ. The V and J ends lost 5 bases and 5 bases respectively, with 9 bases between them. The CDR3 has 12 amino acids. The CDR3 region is CASSPNWETQYF. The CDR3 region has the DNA TGTGCCAGCAGCCCCAATTGGGAGACCCAGTACTTC.

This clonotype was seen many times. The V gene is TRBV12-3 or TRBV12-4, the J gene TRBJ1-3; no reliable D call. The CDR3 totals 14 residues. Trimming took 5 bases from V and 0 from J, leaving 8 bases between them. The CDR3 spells CASSERASGNTIYF. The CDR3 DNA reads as TGTGCCAGCAGTGAGAGAGCCTCTGGAAACACCATATATTTT.